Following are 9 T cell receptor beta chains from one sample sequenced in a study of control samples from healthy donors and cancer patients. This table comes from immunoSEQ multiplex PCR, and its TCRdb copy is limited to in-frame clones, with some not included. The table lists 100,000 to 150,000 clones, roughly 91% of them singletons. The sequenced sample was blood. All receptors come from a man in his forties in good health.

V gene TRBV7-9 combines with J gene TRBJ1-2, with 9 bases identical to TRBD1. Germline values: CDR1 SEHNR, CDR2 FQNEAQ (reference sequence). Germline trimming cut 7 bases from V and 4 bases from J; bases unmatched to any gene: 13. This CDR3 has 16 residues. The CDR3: CASTAEVGQGFYGYTF. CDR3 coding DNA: TGTGCCAGCACCGCTGAAGTAGGACAGGGGTTCTATGGCTACACCTTC.

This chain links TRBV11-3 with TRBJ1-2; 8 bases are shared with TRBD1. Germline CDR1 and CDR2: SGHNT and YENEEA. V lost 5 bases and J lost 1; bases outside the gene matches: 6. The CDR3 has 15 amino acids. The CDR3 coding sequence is TGTGCCAGCAGCCCTACAGGGGGAGGTAACTATGGCTACACCTTC. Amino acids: CASSPTGGGNYGYTF.

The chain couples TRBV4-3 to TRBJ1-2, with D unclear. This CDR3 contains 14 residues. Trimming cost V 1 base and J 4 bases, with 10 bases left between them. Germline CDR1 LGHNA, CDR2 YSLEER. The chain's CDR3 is CASSQAPGPYGYTF. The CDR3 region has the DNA TGCGCCAGCAGCCAAGCGCCTGGCCCCTATGGCTACACCTTC.

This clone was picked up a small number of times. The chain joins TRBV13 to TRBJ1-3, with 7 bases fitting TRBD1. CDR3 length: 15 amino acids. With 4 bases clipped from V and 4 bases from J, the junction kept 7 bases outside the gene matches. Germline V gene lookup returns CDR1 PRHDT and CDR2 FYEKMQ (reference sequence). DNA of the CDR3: TGTGCCAGCAGCTCCAGACAGGGCGCGGGAAACACCATATATTTT. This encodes CASSSRQGAGNTIYF.

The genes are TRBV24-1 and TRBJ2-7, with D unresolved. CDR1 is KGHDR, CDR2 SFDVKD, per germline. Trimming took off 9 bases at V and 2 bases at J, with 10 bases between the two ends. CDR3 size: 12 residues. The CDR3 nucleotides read TGTGCCACCGTTTACCTACCCTACGAGCAGTACTTC. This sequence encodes CATVYLPYEQYF.

The CDR3 DNA reads TGCGCCAACCACCAGACAGGGAAAGAGGCGAATCAGCCCCAGCATTTT. Amino acid sequence: CANHQTGKEANQPQHF. The chain combines TRBV5-1 with TRBJ1-5; 7 nucleotides agree with TRBD1. In germline, CDR1 is SGHRS, CDR2 YFSETQ. CDR3 length equals 16 residues. The V gene end was trimmed by 9 bases and the J gene end by 4 bases; junction bases not matched to a gene: 16.

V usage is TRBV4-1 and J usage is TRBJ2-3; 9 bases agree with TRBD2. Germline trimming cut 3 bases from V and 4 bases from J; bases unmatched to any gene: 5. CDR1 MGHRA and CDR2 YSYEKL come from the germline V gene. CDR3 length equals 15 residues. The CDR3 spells CASSQSGLAADTQYF. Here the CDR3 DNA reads TGCGCCAGCAGCCAGTCGGGACTAGCCGCAGATACGCAGTATTTT.

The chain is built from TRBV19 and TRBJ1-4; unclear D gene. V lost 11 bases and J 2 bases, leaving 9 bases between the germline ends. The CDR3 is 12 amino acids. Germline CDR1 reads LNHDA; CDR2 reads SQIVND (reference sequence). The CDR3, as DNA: TGTGCCTCCCGGGATACTAATGAAAAACTGTTTTTT. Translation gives CASRDTNEKLFF.

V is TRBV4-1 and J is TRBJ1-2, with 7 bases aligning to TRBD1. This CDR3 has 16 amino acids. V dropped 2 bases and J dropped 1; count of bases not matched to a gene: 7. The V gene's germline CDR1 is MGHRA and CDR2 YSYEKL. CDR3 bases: TGCGCCAGCAGCCAATTAGACAGGGTTTATAACTATGGCTACACCTTC. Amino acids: CASSQLDRVYNYGYTF.